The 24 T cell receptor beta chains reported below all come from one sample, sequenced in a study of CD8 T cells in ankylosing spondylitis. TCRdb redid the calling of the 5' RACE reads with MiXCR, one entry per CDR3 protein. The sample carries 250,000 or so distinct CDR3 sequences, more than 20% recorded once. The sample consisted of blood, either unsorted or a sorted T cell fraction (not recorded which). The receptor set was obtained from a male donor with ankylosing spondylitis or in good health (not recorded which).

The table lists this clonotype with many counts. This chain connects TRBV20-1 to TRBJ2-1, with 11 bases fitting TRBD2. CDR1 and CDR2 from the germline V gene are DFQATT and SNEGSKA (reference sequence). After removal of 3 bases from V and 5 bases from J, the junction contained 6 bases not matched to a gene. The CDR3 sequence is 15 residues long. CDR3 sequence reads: CSARALAGGHNEQFF. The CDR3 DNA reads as TGCAGTGCTAGGGCCCTAGCGGGGGGCCACAATGAGCAGTTCTTC.

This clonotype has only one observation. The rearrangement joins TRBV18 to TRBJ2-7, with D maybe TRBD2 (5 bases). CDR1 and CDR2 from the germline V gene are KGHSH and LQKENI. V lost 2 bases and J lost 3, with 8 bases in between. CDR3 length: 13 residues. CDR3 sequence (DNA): TGTGCCAGCTCACCAGGGAGAGGCTACGAGCAGTACTTC. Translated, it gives CASSPGRGYEQYF.

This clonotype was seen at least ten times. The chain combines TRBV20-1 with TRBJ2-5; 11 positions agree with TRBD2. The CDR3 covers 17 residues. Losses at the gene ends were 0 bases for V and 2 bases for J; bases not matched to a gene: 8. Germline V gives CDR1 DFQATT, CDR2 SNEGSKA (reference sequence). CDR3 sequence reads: CSARELTSGGPQETQYF. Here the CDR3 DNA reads TGCAGTGCTAGAGAACTCACTAGCGGGGGCCCGCAAGAGACCCAGTACTTC.

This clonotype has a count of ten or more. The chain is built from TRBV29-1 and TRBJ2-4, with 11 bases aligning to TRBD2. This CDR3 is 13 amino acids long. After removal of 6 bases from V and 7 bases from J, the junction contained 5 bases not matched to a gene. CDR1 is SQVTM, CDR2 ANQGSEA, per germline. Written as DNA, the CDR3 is TGCAGCGTGACACCTAGCGGGGGGAACATTCAGTACTTC. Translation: CSVTPSGGNIQYF.

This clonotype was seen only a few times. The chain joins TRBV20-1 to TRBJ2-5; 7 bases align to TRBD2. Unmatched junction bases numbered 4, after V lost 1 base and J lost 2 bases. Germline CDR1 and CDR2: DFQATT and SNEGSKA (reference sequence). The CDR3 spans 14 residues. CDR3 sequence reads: CSARGTGGQETQYF. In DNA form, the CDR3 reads TGCAGTGCTAGAGGGACGGGGGGTCAAGAGACCCAGTACTTC.

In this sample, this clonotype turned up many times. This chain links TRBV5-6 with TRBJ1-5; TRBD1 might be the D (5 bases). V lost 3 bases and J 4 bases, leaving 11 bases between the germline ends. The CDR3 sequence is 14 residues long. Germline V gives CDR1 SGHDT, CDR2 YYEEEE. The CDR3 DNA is TGTGCCAGCAGCTGGGGGACGGAGAATCAGCCCCAGCATTTT. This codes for CASSWGTENQPQHF.

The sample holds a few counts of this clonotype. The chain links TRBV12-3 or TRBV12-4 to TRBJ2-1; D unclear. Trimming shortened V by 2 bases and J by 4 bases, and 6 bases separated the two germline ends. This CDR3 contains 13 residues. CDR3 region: CASSLKEYNEQFF. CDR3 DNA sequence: TGTGCCAGCAGTTTAAAGGAGTACAATGAGCAGTTCTTC.

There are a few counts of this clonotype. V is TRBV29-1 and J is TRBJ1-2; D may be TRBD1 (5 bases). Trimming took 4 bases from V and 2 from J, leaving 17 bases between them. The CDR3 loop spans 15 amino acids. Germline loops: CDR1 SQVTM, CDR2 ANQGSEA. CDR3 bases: TGCAGCGTTGTGTACCTGAGGCGGGGGAACTATGGCTACACCTTC. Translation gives CSVVYLRRGNYGYTF.

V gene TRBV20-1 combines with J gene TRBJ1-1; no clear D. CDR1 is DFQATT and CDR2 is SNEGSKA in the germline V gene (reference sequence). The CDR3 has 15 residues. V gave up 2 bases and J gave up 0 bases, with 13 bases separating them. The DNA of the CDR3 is TGCAGTGCTAGAACCGGGGAAACTCTGAACACTGAAGCTTTCTTT. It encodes CSARTGETLNTEAFF.

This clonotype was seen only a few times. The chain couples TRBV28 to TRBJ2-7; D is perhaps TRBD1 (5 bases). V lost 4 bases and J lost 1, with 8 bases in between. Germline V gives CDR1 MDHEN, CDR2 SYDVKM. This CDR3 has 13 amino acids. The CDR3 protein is CASSSGWSYEQYF. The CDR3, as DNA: TGTGCCAGCAGTTCAGGGTGGTCCTACGAGCAGTACTTC.

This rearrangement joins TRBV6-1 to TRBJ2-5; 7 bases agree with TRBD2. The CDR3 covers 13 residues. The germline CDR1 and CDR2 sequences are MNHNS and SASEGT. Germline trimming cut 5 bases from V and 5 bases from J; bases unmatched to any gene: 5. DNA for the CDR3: TGTGCCAGCAGTCCGGGGGGAGTGGAGACCCAGTACTTC. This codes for CASSPGGVETQYF.

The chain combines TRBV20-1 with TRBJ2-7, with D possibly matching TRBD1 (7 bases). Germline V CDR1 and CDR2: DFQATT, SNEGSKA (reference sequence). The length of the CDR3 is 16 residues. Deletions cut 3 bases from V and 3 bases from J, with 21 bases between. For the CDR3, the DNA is TGCAGTGCTAGTCACACCCGACAGGGAGGAAACTACGAGCAGTACTTC. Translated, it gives CSASHTRQGGNYEQYF.

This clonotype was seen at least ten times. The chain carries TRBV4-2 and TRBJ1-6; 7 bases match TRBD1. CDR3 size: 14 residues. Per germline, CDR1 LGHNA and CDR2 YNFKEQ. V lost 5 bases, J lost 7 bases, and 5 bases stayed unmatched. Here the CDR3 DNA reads TGTGCCAGCAGCGCCCCGGGACAGAATTCACCCCTCCACTTT. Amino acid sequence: CASSAPGQNSPLHF.

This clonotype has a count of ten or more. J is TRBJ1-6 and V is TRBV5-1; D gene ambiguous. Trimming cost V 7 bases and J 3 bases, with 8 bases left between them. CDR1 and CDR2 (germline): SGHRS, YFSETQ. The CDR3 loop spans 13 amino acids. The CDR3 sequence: CASRPLYNSPLHF. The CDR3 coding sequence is TGCGCCAGCCGACCGCTCTATAATTCACCCCTCCACTTT. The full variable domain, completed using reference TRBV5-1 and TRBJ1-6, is KAGVTQTPRYLIKTRGQQVTLSCSPISGHRSVSWYQQTPGQGLQFLFEYFSETQRNKGNFPGRFSGRQFSNSRSEMNVSTLELGDSALYLCASRPLYNSPLHFGNGTRLTVT.

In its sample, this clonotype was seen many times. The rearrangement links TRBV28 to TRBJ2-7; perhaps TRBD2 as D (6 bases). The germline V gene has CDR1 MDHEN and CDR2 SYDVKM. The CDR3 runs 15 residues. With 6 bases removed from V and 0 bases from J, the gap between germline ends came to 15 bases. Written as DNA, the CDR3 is TGTGCCAGCAGCACTCCGGTGGGGGGCTCCTACGAGCAGTACTTC. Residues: CASSTPVGGSYEQYF.

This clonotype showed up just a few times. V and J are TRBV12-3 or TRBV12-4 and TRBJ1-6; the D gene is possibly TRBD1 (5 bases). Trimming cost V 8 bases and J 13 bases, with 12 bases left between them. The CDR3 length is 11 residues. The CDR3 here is CASVTEGPLHF. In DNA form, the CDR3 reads TGTGCCAGCGTTACAGAGGGGCCCCTCCACTTT.

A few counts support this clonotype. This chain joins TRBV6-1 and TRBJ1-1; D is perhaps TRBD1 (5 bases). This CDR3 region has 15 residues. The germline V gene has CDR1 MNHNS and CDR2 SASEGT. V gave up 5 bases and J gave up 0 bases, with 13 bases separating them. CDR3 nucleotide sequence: TGTGCCAGCAGTCGCCCCGGGACGGTGAACACTGAAGCTTTCTTT. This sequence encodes CASSRPGTVNTEAFF.

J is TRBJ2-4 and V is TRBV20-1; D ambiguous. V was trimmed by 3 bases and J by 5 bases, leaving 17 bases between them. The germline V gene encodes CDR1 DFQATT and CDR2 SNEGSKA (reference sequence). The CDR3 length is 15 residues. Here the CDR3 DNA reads TGCAGTGCTAGGCCATGGCCCGCTGTCCAAAACATTCAGTACTTC. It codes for CSARPWPAVQNIQYF.

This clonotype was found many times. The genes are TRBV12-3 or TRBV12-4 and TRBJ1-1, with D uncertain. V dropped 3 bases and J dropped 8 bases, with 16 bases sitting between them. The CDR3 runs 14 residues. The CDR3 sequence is CASSFVPFQAEAFF. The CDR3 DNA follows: TGTGCCAGCAGTTTCGTCCCCTTCCAGGCAGAAGCTTTCTTT.

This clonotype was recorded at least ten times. The CDR3 spells CASRPTSADEQFF. The CDR3 region has the DNA TGTGCCAGCCGCCCTACTAGTGCGGATGAGCAGTTCTTC. The J gene is TRBJ2-1, the V gene TRBV12-3 or TRBV12-4, with D maybe TRBD2 (5 bases). V lost 8 bases and J 8 bases, leaving 16 bases between the germline ends. There are 13 residues in the CDR3.

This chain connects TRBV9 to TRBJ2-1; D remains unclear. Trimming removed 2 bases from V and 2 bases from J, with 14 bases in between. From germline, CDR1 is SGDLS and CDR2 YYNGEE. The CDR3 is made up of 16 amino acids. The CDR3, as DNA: TGTGCCAGCAGCGTGGGCAGCCAAGGTGCCTACAATGAGCAGTTCTTC. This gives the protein CASSVGSQGAYNEQFF.

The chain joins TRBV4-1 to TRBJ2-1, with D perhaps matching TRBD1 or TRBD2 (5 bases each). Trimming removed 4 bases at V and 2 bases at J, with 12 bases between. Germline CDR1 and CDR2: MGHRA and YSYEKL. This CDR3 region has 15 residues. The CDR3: CASSRLSGPYNEQFF. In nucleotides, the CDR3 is TGCGCCAGCAGCCGCCTATCGGGGCCCTACAATGAGCAGTTCTTC.

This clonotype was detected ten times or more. This chain's CDR3 is CASSLGALGVGNTEAFF. As DNA, the CDR3 is TGCGCCAGCAGCTTGGGGGCGTTGGGTGTAGGGAACACTGAAGCTTTCTTT. The J gene is TRBJ1-1, the V gene TRBV5-1; D is unresolved. The CDR3 loop spans 17 amino acids. The germline V and J ends were trimmed by 0 bases and 1 base, with 16 bases remaining between them. The germline gives CDR1 SGHRS, CDR2 YFSETQ.

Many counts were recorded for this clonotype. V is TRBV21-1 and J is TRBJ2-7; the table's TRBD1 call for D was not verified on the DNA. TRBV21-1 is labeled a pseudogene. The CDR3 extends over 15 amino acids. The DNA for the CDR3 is TGTGCCAGCAGCCTAGGAGGAGCAGGGTACTACGAGCAGTACTTC. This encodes CASSLGGAGYYEQYF.